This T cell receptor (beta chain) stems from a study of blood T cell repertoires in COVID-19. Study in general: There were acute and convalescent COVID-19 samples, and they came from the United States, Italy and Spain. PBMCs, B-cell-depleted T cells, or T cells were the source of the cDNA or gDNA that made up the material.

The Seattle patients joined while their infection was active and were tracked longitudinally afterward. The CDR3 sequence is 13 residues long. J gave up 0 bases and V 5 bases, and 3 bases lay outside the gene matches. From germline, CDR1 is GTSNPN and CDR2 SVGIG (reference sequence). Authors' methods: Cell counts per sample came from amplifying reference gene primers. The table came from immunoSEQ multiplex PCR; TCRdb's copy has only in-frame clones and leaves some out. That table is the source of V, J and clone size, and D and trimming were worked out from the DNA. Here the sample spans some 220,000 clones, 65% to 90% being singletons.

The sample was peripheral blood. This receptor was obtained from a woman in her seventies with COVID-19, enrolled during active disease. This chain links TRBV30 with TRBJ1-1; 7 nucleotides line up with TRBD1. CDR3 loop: CAWSGTVNTEAFF. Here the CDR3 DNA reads TGTGCCTGGTCCGGGACAGTGAACACTGAAGCTTTCTTT. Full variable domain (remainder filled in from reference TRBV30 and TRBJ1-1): SQTIHQWPATLVQPVGSPLSLECTVEGTSNPNLYWYRQAAGRGLQLLFYSVGIGQISSEVPQNLSASRPQDRQFILSSKKLLLSDSGFYLCAWSGTVNTEAFFGQGTRLTVV.